The sequence of this T cell receptor beta chain was determined in a study of human thymus T cells. Study observations and caveats: There appeared to be biased usage of V and J genes in thymic and blood repertoires.

Repertoires were generated with immunoSEQ multiplex PCR, while TCRdb's copy carries only in-frame clones and drops some. Of tens of thousands of clones in the sample, nearly 95% were seen once. Those donating were healthy Finnish infants in corrective surgery for congenital heart defects. The CDR3 contains 16 residues. V gave up 2 bases and J gave up 7 bases; unmatched junction bases: 11. The germline gives CDR1 SGHRS, CDR2 YFSETQ. Concerning this clone itself: Its antigen is currently unknown.

V gene TRBV5-1 combines with J gene TRBJ2-3, with 9 bases lining up with TRBD2. Specimen: blood. The TCR comes from a boy under three years old with a congenital heart defect but otherwise immunologically healthy. In DNA form, the CDR3 reads TGCGCCAGCAGCTTAAGTAGCGGGGGTCCAATGTATACGCAGTATTTT. This gives the protein CASSLSSGGPMYTQYF.